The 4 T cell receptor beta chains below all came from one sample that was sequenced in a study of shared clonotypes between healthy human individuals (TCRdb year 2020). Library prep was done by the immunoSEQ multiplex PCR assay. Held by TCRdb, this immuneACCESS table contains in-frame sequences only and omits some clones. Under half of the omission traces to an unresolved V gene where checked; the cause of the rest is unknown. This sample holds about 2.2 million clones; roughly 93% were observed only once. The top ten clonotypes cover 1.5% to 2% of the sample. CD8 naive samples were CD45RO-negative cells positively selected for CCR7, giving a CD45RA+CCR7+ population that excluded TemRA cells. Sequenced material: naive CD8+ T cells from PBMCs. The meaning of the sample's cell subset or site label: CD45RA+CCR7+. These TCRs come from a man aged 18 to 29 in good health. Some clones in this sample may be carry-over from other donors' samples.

CDR3 nucleotide sequence: TGTGCCAGCAGCCATACGCGACTAGCGGCTTACGAGCAGTACTTC. Protein sequence: CASSHTRLAAYEQYF. The chain has TRBV4-2 and TRBJ2-7, with TRBD2 matching 9 bases. Germline V CDR1 and CDR2: LGHNA, YNFKEQ. This CDR3 has 15 amino acids. J gave up 4 bases and V 3 bases, and 7 bases lay outside the gene matches.

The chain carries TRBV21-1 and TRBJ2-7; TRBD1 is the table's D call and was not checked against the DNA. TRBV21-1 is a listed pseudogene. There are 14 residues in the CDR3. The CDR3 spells CASSPRDRVYEQYF. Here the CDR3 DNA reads TGTGCCAGCAGCCCGCGGGACAGGGTCTACGAGCAGTACTTC.

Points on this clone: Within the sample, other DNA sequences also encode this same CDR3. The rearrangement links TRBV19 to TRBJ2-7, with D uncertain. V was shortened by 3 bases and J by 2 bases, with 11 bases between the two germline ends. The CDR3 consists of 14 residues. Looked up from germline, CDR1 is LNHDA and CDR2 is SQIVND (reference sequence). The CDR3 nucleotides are TGTGCCAGTAGTATTTCGGACGAGGCCTACGAGCAGTACTTC. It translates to CASSISDEAYEQYF.

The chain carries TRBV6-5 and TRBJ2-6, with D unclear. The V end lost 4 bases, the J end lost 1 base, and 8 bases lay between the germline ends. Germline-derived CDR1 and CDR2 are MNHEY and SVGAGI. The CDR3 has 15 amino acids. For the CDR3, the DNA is TGTGCCAGCAGTTCACAGATTTCTGGGGCCAACGTCCTGACTTTC. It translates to CASSSQISGANVLTF.